This T cell receptor (beta chain) is from a study of blood T cells in healthy people across ages. Together with a sample-barcoded 5' primer, a J-beta primer mix was included in a second PCR lasting about 7 to 11 cycles. TCRdb itself ran the 5' RACE reads through MiXCR, one entry per CDR3 protein. The sample lists about 760,000 distinct CDR3 sequences; 56% were seen once. V was cut by 3 bases and J by 1 base, with 10 bases left in between. The CDR3 spans 14 residues. Germline V gene sequence: CDR1 SGHRS, CDR2 YFSETQ. This chain joins TRBV5-1 and TRBJ1-1; D unresolved. The sequence was obtained from a man aged 40-50 years in good health. The specimen sequenced was blood. In DNA, the CDR3 is TGCGCCAGCAGCTCCTTTTCGACGAACACTGAAGCTTTCTTT. As protein: CASSSFSTNTEAFF.